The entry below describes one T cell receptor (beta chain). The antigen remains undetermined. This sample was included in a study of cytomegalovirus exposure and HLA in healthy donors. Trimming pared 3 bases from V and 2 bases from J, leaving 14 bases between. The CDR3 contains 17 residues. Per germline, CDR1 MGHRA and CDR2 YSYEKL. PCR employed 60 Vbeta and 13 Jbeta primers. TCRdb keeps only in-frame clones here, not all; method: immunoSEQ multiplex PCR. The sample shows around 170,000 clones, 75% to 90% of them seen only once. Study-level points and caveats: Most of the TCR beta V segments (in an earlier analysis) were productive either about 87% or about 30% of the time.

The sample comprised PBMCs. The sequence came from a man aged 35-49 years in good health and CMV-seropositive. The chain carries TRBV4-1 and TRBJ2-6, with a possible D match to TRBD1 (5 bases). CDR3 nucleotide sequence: TGCGCCAGCAGCCATCCCACCGGCAGGGCTGGGGCCAACGTCCTGACTTTC. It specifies CASSHPTGRAGANVLTF.